These 30 T cell receptor beta chains originate from one sample sequenced in a study of vaccination effects on CD4 cells after COVID-19. Pools of viral peptides were used by the ViraFEST assay to expand antigen-specific CD4+ T cells ahead of sequencing. When 10 to 11 days of culture had elapsed, CD4+ T cells were isolated. This person's SARS-CoV-2 infection, confirmed by PCR, occurred between March and December 2020. Participants received two doses of either the BNT162b2 or mRNA-1273 vaccine. The assay was immunoSEQ multiplex PCR, and TCRdb's table has in-frame clones only and misses some. The sample lists about 17,000 clones, around 76% occurring once. The antigens these receptors bind are not known. Sample: CD4+ T cells from PBMCs cultured with SARS-CoV-2 spike peptides, taken after COVID-19 vaccination. These receptors all come from a human donor who had a prior SARS-CoV-2 infection.

This clone was counted a single time. The chain recombines TRBV11-2 with TRBJ2-4, with 12 nucleotides matching TRBD2. V was pared by 4 bases and J by 0 bases, with 7 bases of the junction left unmatched. The CDR3 runs 18 residues. Germline CDR1 SGHAT, CDR2 FQNNGV. The CDR3 DNA reads as TGTGCCAGCAGCTCCGGACTAGCGGGAACACTAGCCAAAAACATTCAGTACTTC. It specifies CASSSGLAGTLAKNIQYF.

By share of the sample, this clone is large. The CDR3 spells CASSELVFGNTEAFF. CDR3 sequence (DNA): TGCGCCAGCAGCGAACTGGTTTTCGGGAACACTGAAGCTTTCTTT. The chain employs TRBV5-1 and TRBJ1-1, with no clear D. V dropped 4 bases and J dropped 1 base, with 14 bases sitting between them. Germline V CDR1 and CDR2: SGHRS, YFSETQ. This CDR3 region has 15 residues.

This clone appeared once. This chain connects TRBV7-9 to TRBJ2-3, with D possibly being TRBD1 (5 bases). The CDR3 has 16 residues. Trimming left V 2 bases short and J 0 bases short, with 12 bases between. The germline V gene encodes CDR1 SEHNR and CDR2 FQNEAQ (reference sequence). The CDR3 is CASSLLSGASTDTQYF. Here the CDR3 DNA reads TGTGCCAGCAGCTTACTGTCTGGGGCCAGCACAGATACGCAGTATTTT.

The genes are TRBV19 and TRBJ1-2; 7 bases fit TRBD1. The CDR3 contains 14 residues. The germline V gene encodes CDR1 LNHDA and CDR2 SQIVND (reference sequence). V lost 3 bases to trimming and J lost 6 bases; unmatched junction nucleotides: 7. The CDR3 nucleotides read TGTGCCAGTAGTATCCGACAGGGAGAGGATGGCTACACCTTC. Translation: CASSIRQGEDGYTF.

The V call is TRBV15, the J call TRBJ1-6; 7 bases match TRBD1. Germline V gene sequence: CDR1 LNHNV, CDR2 YYDKDF (reference sequence). J was trimmed by 9 bases and V by 1 base; bases with no gene match: 0. The CDR3 runs to 13 residues. The CDR3 coding sequence is TGTGCCACCAGCAGAGGACAGGGTTCACCCCTCCACTTT. This encodes CATSRGQGSPLHF.

V usage is TRBV7-2 and J usage is TRBJ1-5, with D hard to call. V was cut by 4 bases and J by 2 bases, with 9 bases left in between. The CDR3 consists of 14 residues. The germline CDR1 and CDR2 sequences are SGHTA and FQGNSA. The CDR3 here is CASSSAGGNQPQHF. CDR3 sequence (DNA): TGTGCCAGCAGCTCGGCTGGGGGCAATCAGCCCCAGCATTTT.

The chain joins TRBV5-4 to TRBJ2-7; 11 bases line up with TRBD2. The CDR3 consists of 14 residues. CDR1 and CDR2 (germline): SGHNT, YYREEE (reference sequence). Trimming at V came to 4 bases and at J to 3 bases, leaving 3 bases not matched to a gene. CDR3 nucleotide sequence: TGTGCCAGCAGCGGTGGACTAGCGGGCTACGAGCAGTACTTC. This codes for CASSGGLAGYEQYF. Combining the CDR3 with reference TRBV5-4 and TRBJ2-7 gives the whole variable domain ETGVTQSPTHLIKTRGQQVTLRCSSQSGHNTVSWYQQALGQGPQFIFQYYREEENGRGNFPPRFSGLQFPNYSSELNVNALELDDSALYLCASSGGLAGYEQYFGPGTRLTVT.

V usage is TRBV7-2 and J usage is TRBJ2-2, with D possibly matching TRBD2 (7 bases). Germline-derived CDR1 and CDR2 are SGHTA and FQGNSA. V was shortened by 4 bases and J by 6 bases, with 18 bases between the two germline ends. This CDR3 has 16 amino acids. CDR3 DNA sequence: TGTGCCAGCAGCTCATTCCCTCGGGGGGCGGCCGGGGAGCTGTTTTTT. Amino acid sequence: CASSSFPRGAAGELFF.

This rearrangement joins TRBV25-1 to TRBJ2-1; TRBD2 is a possible D gene (6 bases). CDR3 length: 13 amino acids. Germline CDR1 is MGHDK and CDR2 is SYGVNS. Trimming cost V 5 bases and J 5 bases, with 10 bases left between them. CDR3: CASSLLAHNEQFF. The CDR3, as DNA: TGTGCCAGCAGTCTTCTAGCGCACAATGAGCAGTTCTTC.

The genes are TRBV7-9 and TRBJ2-1; 9 nucleotides agree with TRBD2. Trimming cost V 1 base and J 5 bases; bases outside gene matches: 9. Germline V gives CDR1 SEHNR, CDR2 FQNEAQ (reference sequence). This CDR3 contains 17 residues. The CDR3 DNA follows: TGTGCCAGCAGCTTAGGAAGCTCGGGACTAGCCGACAATGAGCAGTTCTTC. Translating gives CASSLGSSGLADNEQFF.

This clone was detected only once. J is TRBJ2-5 and V is TRBV11-3; D unresolved. The CDR3 sequence is 13 residues long. V lost 5 bases and J 5 bases, leaving 12 bases between the germline ends. The germline CDR1 and CDR2 sequences are SGHNT and YENEEA. The CDR3 region has the DNA TGTGCCAGCAGCAGAGGAACCACGGAGACCCAGTACTTC. Its protein is CASSRGTTETQYF.

J is TRBJ1-1 and V is TRBV7-3; D is ambiguous. The CDR3 contains 14 residues. V was cut by 5 bases and J by 3 bases, with 13 bases left in between. Germline CDR1 and CDR2: SGHTA and FQGTGA. In DNA, the CDR3 is TGTGCCAGCAGCCCTCATTTCGGGGACACTGAAGCTTTCTTT. It codes for CASSPHFGDTEAFF.

Written as DNA, the CDR3 is TGTGCCAGCAGTGACAGTCCGGGACAGGGCTACGAGCAGTACTTC. Translated, it gives CASSDSPGQGYEQYF. This chain uses TRBV6-2 or TRBV6-3 with TRBJ2-7; the match to TRBD1 covers 9 bases. V gave up 5 bases and J gave up 3 bases; unmatched junction bases: 8. The germline CDR1 and CDR2 sequences are MNHEY and SVGEGT. This CDR3 spans 15 amino acids.

This chain joins TRBV6-6 and TRBJ1-2, with TRBD1 matching 7 bases. Germline CDR1 is MNHNY and CDR2 is SVGAGI (reference sequence). With V trimmed by 2 bases and J by 3 bases, 3 bases remained unmatched. The length of the CDR3 is 14 residues. The CDR3 loop reads CASSYPGGDYGYTF. The CDR3, as DNA: TGTGCCAGCAGTTACCCAGGGGGGGACTATGGCTACACCTTC.

In this sample, this clone turned up a few times. The V call is TRBV5-8, the J call TRBJ2-1; 12 positions match TRBD2. Germline-derived CDR1 and CDR2 are SGHTS and YDEGEE. Trimming took 4 bases from V and 0 from J; bases not matched to a gene: 5. The CDR3 length is 17 residues. Here the CDR3 reads CASSPPSGRGSYNEQFF. The CDR3 DNA follows: TGTGCCAGCAGCCCTCCTAGCGGGAGGGGCTCCTACAATGAGCAGTTCTTC.

This clone has more than one count but fewer than ten. This specimen includes other DNA sequences encoding the same CDR3. The chain joins TRBV6-2 or TRBV6-3 to TRBJ1-5; no reliable D call. The germline CDR1 and CDR2 sequences are MNHEY and SVGEGT. There are 13 residues in the CDR3. The V and J ends lost 0 bases and 3 bases respectively, with 3 bases between them. CDR3 in amino acids: CASSYSNNQPQHF. The CDR3 DNA follows: TGTGCCAGCAGTTACTCTAACAATCAGCCCCAGCATTTT.

The chain has TRBV12-5 and TRBJ1-3, with no clear D. V gave up 6 bases and J gave up 5 bases, with 5 bases separating them. The CDR3 contains 11 residues. Germline V gene sequence: CDR1 LGHNT, CDR2 FRNRAP. The CDR3: CASGNRNTIYF. CDR3 nucleotides: TGTGCTAGTGGAAACAGAAACACCATATATTTT.

The V call is TRBV27, the J call TRBJ2-3; D is undetermined. Trimming removed 1 base from V and 8 bases from J, with 10 bases in between. From germline, CDR1 is MNHEY and CDR2 SMNVEV (reference sequence). This CDR3 spans 13 amino acids. Here the CDR3 DNA reads TGTGCCAGCAGTTTATTAGAATGGGGTACGCAGTATTTT. This encodes CASSLLEWGTQYF.

The J gene is TRBJ1-1, the V gene TRBV5-4; TRBD1 matches at 7 bases. V was pared by 2 bases and J by 0 bases, with 4 bases of the junction left unmatched. CDR3 size: 15 residues. CDR1 and CDR2 (germline): SGHNT, YYREEE (reference sequence). CDR3 sequence (DNA): TGTGCCAGCAGCTTACCAGGGGGTCTGAACACTGAAGCTTTCTTT. It translates to CASSLPGGLNTEAFF.

The chain carries TRBV19 and TRBJ2-3; 11 bases fit TRBD2. The CDR3 covers 15 residues. Germline CDR1 LNHDA, CDR2 SQIVND (reference sequence). The trim removed 6 bases at V and 2 bases at J, leaving 4 bases unmatched. CDR3 in DNA: TGTGCCAGTAGCCCGGGACTAGCGGACACAGATACGCAGTATTTT. Its protein product is CASSPGLADTDTQYF.

This chain uses TRBV4-2 with TRBJ1-2, with TRBD1 as a possible D gene (5 bases). The CDR3 consists of 15 residues. Per the germline V gene, CDR1 is LGHNA and CDR2 is YNFKEQ. V was shortened by 1 base and J by 4 bases, with 13 bases between the two germline ends. The CDR3 DNA follows: TGTGCCAGCAGCCAAGGGGGCACAGGCTCCTATGGCTACACCTTC. This gives the protein CASSQGGTGSYGYTF.

The chain combines TRBV5-1 with TRBJ1-1; D is possibly TRBD1 (5 bases). Germline CDR1 reads SGHRS; CDR2 reads YFSETQ. The V end lost 4 bases, the J end lost 1 base, and 14 bases lay between the germline ends. The CDR3 contains 15 residues. As DNA, the CDR3 is TGCGCCAGCAGCCAAACTACAGGAGGGAACACTGAAGCTTTCTTT. Its translation: CASSQTTGGNTEAFF.

This sequence joins TRBV10-3 and TRBJ2-2, with D possibly matching TRBD2 (5 bases). Trimming shortened V by 10 bases and J by 3 bases, and 18 bases separated the two germline ends. The CDR3 is 15 residues long. The germline V gene encodes CDR1 ENHRY and CDR2 SYGVKD. The CDR3, as DNA: TGTGCCACCCACGACCCCGGGATTGACACCGGGGAGCTGTTTTTT. As protein: CATHDPGIDTGELFF.

V gene TRBV5-1 combines with J gene TRBJ2-2, with D maybe TRBD1 (5 bases). The CDR3 length is 14 residues. CDR1 is SGHRS, CDR2 YFSETQ, per germline. V lost 4 bases to trimming and J lost 5 bases, with 12 bases between them. Here the CDR3 DNA reads TGCGCCAGCAGCGTTCAGGGTGCAACCGGGGAGCTGTTTTTT. It yields the protein CASSVQGATGELFF.

This chain uses TRBV11-2 with TRBJ2-7; 8 bases are a match to TRBD1. Trimming cost V 5 bases and J 7 bases; bases outside gene matches: 16. Germline values: CDR1 SGHAT, CDR2 FQNNGV. The CDR3 covers 16 residues. The CDR3 DNA follows: TGTGCCAGCAGCCCCAGGTCCTATTGGACAGGGTATGAGCAGTACTTC. Amino acids: CASSPRSYWTGYEQYF. The whole variable domain, filled in from reference TRBV11-2 and TRBJ2-7, reads EAGVAQSPRYKIIEKRQSVAFWCNPISGHATLYWYQQILGQGPKLLIQFQNNGVVDDSQLPKDRFSAERLKGVDSTLKIQPAKLEDSAVYLCASSPRSYWTGYEQYFGPGTRLTVT.

A few counts support this clone. The chain recombines TRBV7-9 with TRBJ2-7; 12 nucleotides match TRBD2. In germline, CDR1 is SEHNR, CDR2 FQNEAQ (reference sequence). This CDR3 contains 16 residues. The junction had 9 bases not matched to a gene; V was cut back by 5 bases and J by 4 bases. The CDR3: CASSTGLAGTIYEQYF. As DNA, the CDR3 is TGTGCCAGCAGCACAGGACTAGCGGGGACAATATACGAGCAGTACTTC.

The V and J genes are TRBV19 and TRBJ2-4; weak D call: TRBD1 (6 bases). Deletions cut 3 bases from V and 0 bases from J, with 12 bases between. Germline CDR1 LNHDA, CDR2 SQIVND (reference sequence). This CDR3 has 16 amino acids. The CDR3 coding sequence is TGTGCCAGTAGTATGGGGTCAGGGGTAGCCAAAAACATTCAGTACTTC. Its protein product is CASSMGSGVAKNIQYF.

This sequence joins TRBV14 and TRBJ2-5; possible D gene TRBD2, 5 bases. The CDR3 sequence is 16 residues long. Germline V lookup: CDR1 SGHDN, CDR2 FVKESK. V lost 4 bases and J 0 bases, leaving 15 bases between the germline ends. CDR3 amino acids: CASSLLRASHQETQYF. The CDR3 DNA reads as TGTGCCAGCAGCCTACTAAGGGCTAGCCACCAAGAGACCCAGTACTTC.

The chain couples TRBV24-1 to TRBJ2-5; 16 nucleotides agree with TRBD2. The trim removed 7 bases at V and 1 base at J, leaving 2 bases unmatched. The germline V gene has CDR1 KGHDR and CDR2 SFDVKD. This CDR3 region has 16 residues. CDR3 amino acids: CATSGTSGGAQETQYF. In nucleotides, the CDR3 is TGTGCCACCAGCGGGACTAGCGGGGGGGCCCAAGAGACCCAGTACTTC.

The chain recombines TRBV5-1 with TRBJ2-7; D uncertain. This CDR3 contains 14 residues. Germline V gene data show CDR1 as SGHRS and CDR2 as YFSETQ. Trimming took 3 bases from V and 8 from J, leaving 18 bases between them. CDR3 sequence: CASSSYAIESQQYF. CDR3 DNA: TGCGCCAGCAGCTCATATGCTATCGAGTCGCAGCAGTACTTC.